Listed here are 14 T cell receptor beta chains from one sample, sequenced in a study of breast tumors, draining lymph nodes, adjacent tissues. Axillary draining lymph nodes of breast cancer patients supplied the node samples. TCRdb recomputed calls from the multiplex PCR reads with MiXCR, one row per CDR3 protein. The sample shows 140,000 or so distinct CDR3 sequences, approximately 32% of them seen only once. Sequencing used axillary lymph node tissue. These receptors were collected from a female donor with breast cancer. Some clones in this sample may be carry-over from other donors' samples.

In this sample, this clonotype turned up many times. V is TRBV6-1 and J is TRBJ2-1; D call uncertain. V was trimmed by 6 bases and J by 0 bases, leaving 12 bases between them. Per the germline V gene, CDR1 is MNHNS and CDR2 is SASEGT. The CDR3 covers 15 residues. For the CDR3, the DNA is TGTGCCAGCAGGTTGGACGGAAACTCCTACAATGAGCAGTTCTTC. Translated: CASRLDGNSYNEQFF.

The chain carries TRBV5-1 and TRBJ2-5; 9 bases are shared with TRBD1. The CDR3 sequence is 16 residues long. The germline V gene has CDR1 SGHRS and CDR2 YFSETQ. V shed 5 bases and J 4 bases; nucleotides not matched to a gene: 12. DNA of the CDR3: TGCGCCAGCAGTTCAGGACAGGGGTTCGACGTAGAGACCCAGTACTTC. The encoded protein is CASSSGQGFDVETQYF.

This clonotype has at least ten counts. V gene TRBV15 combines with J gene TRBJ2-3, with 9 nucleotides matching TRBD2. CDR3 length: 16 amino acids. J gave up 1 base and V 6 bases, and 8 bases lay outside the gene matches. Germline CDR1 is LNHNV and CDR2 is YYDKDF (reference sequence). The CDR3 nucleotides are TGTGCCACCAGTCCGAAGGCGGGGGGGCGCACAGATACGCAGTATTTT. Translated: CATSPKAGGRTDTQYF.

This clonotype appeared many times. This chain uses TRBV7-3 with TRBJ2-5; the match to TRBD1 covers 8 bases. The CDR3 contains 17 residues. The germline V gene encodes CDR1 SGHTA and CDR2 FQGTGA. V was clipped by 3 bases and J by 2 bases; unmatched bases: 11. The CDR3 is CASSFHPNRQGQETQYF. CDR3 nucleotide sequence: TGTGCCAGCAGCTTCCACCCCAATAGACAGGGGCAAGAGACCCAGTACTTC.

This clonotype appeared many times. The rearrangement joins TRBV6-2 or TRBV6-3 to TRBJ2-1; the D call may be TRBD1 or TRBD2 (6 bases each). Trimming cost V 5 bases and J 13 bases, with 21 bases left between them. The CDR3 is 14 amino acids. In germline, CDR1 is MNHEY, CDR2 SVGEGT. CDR3 coding DNA: TGTGCCAGCAGTCCTATATCGCCTAGGGGGGCCCAGTTCTTC. Translating it yields CASSPISPRGAQFF.

This clonotype was recorded at least ten times. This chain joins TRBV2 and TRBJ2-3, with D possibly being TRBD1 or TRBD2 (5 bases each). Trimming cost V 8 bases and J 1 base, with 10 bases left between them. The CDR3 is 13 residues long. Germline V gives CDR1 SNHLY, CDR2 FYNNEI. In DNA form, the CDR3 reads TGTGCCAGCCCGGGGCAGCGCACAGATACGCAGTATTTT. The encoded protein is CASPGQRTDTQYF.

This clonotype was seen a few times. Given a much more abundant clone one base away, this may be a read error. The chain has TRBV5-5 and TRBJ1-5, with D hard to call. Germline assignment: CDR1 SGHKS and CDR2 YYEKEE (reference sequence). CDR3 length equals 17 residues. V shed 7 bases and J shed 0 bases, with 20 bases lying between them. The CDR3 DNA follows: TGTGCCAGCTGCTGTCAAGGAGCGGGGTATAGCAATCAGCCCCAGCATTTT. This gives the protein CASCCQGAGYSNQPQHF.

Turning to this clonotype: Being one base from a much bigger clone, this may be a read error. The V gene is TRBV6-2 or TRBV6-3, the J gene TRBJ2-6; 8 bases align to TRBD1. The CDR3 extends over 15 amino acids. Losses at the gene ends were 5 bases for V and 2 bases for J; bases not matched to a gene: 2. The germline CDR1 and CDR2 sequences are MNHEY and SVGEGT. The CDR3 protein is CASSRTGTGANVLTF. CDR3 DNA: TGTGCCAGCAGTCGGACAGGGACTGGGGCCAACGTCCTGACTTTC.

This clonotype was counted ten times or more. The chain links TRBV6-1 to TRBJ2-3; TRBD2 might be the D (6 bases). The CDR3 runs to 14 residues. V lost 7 bases and J 6 bases, leaving 17 bases between the germline ends. Germline V gene data show CDR1 as MNHNS and CDR2 as SASEGT. The CDR3 is CASMVAGISDTQYF. The DNA of the CDR3 is TGTGCCAGCATGGTGGCGGGGATATCGGATACGCAGTATTTT.

This clonotype was counted between two and nine times. This may be a read error, as it is one base from a much larger clone. The rearrangement joins TRBV7-2 to TRBJ2-3; 8 bases are shared with TRBD2. CDR1 and CDR2 from the germline V gene are SGHTA and FQGNSA. Trimming took 0 bases from V and 10 from J; bases not matched to a gene: 15. The CDR3 totals 17 residues. The CDR3 is CASSLASGGGSQNPQYF. CDR3 coding DNA: TGTGCCAGCAGCTTAGCGTCGGGCGGGGGGTCCCAAAATCCGCAGTATTTT.

The rearrangement uses TRBV2 and TRBJ2-2; D call uncertain. The CDR3 runs 14 residues. The germline V and J ends were trimmed by 3 bases and 1 base, with 6 bases remaining between them. Germline CDR1 and CDR2: SNHLY and FYNNEI. The CDR3 region has the DNA TGTGCCAGCAGTGATGTGGGGAACACCGGGGAGCTGTTTTTT. Translation: CASSDVGNTGELFF.

As regards this clonotype: One base away lies a much larger clone, so this may be a sequencing read error. This sequence joins TRBV5-4 and TRBJ2-5, with 8 positions matching TRBD2. Germline lookup yields CDR1 SGHNT and CDR2 YYREEE (reference sequence). This CDR3 is built from 15 residues. V shed 4 bases and J 4 bases; nucleotides not matched to a gene: 9. The CDR3: CASSREGAGGETQYF. As DNA, the CDR3 is TGTGCCAGCAGCCGGGAGGGTGCCGGGGGAGAGACCCAGTACTTC.

This clonotype was recorded at least ten times. The chain is built from TRBV28 and TRBJ2-7; 12 bases fit TRBD1. Germline CDR1 is MDHEN and CDR2 is SYDVKM. With V trimmed by 6 bases and J by 7 bases, 4 bases remained unmatched. CDR3 size: 13 residues. The DNA of the CDR3 is TGTGCCAGCAGGGGACAGGGGGCTTGGGAGCAGTACTTC. Amino acid sequence: CASRGQGAWEQYF.

This clonotype was seen ten or more times. A read error is possible here, since a much larger clone lies one base away. The chain links TRBV7-2 to TRBJ2-5; a weak D match, TRBD2 (5 bases). CDR1 and CDR2 (germline): SGHTA, FQGNSA. The CDR3 sequence is 15 residues long. This chain's CDR3 is CASSPRGGLGETQHF. CDR3 coding DNA: TGTGCCAGCAGCCCTCGTGGAGGTTTGGGAGAGACCCAGCACTTC. Looking up the rest from reference TRBV7-2 and TRBJ2-5 gives the full variable domain: GAGVSQSPSNKVTEKGKDVELRCDPISGHTALYWYRQSLGQGLEFLIYFQGNSAPDKSGLPSDRFSAERTGGSVSTLTIQRTQQEDSAVYLCASSPRGGLGETQHFGPGTRLLVL.